These T cell receptor beta chains were read from a single sample in a study of sequential checkpoint blockade in melanoma. The assay was immunoSEQ multiplex PCR, and TCRdb's table has in-frame clones only and misses some. The sample lists some 6,000 clones; around nine tenths were seen once. Sequenced here: CD8+ T cells sorted from blood (inferred from file names), sampled from a patient given nivolumab and ipilimumab in sequence. The receptors derive from a human donor with melanoma. CDR3s include the opening cysteine and the closing phenylalanine or tryptophan. The D gene is left open where the match is weak. Clone size, where shown, is once, few, many, or a class for clones that have expanded.

clone_size	v_call	d_call	j_call	cdr3_nt	cdr3_aa
large	TRBV27	NA	TRBJ1-2	TGTGCCAGCAGTTTAGCCGTAGGCCTGGAGAAGGGCTACACCTTC	CASSLAVGLEKGYTF
NA	TRBV5-1	TRBD1	TRBJ2-1	TGCGCCAGCAGCGTGACAGGGTCTGCCTTCAATGAGCAGTTCTTC	CASSVTGSAFNEQFF
NA	TRBV7-6	TRBD2	TRBJ2-3	TGTGCCAGCAGCTTAAATGCGGGACTAGGCACAGATACGCAGTATTTT	CASSLNAGLGTDTQYF
NA	TRBV7-9	NA	TRBJ1-2	TGTGCCAGCAGCCTTTATGGCTACACCTTC	CASSLYGYTF
NA	TRBV28	NA	TRBJ1-2	TGTGCCAGCAGTCCCCTTTATCCGACACACTATGGCTACACCTTC	CASSPLYPTHYGYTF
NA	TRBV9	TRBD2	TRBJ2-1	TGTGCCAGCAGCGAAAACGATCCGTGGGCTAGCGGGAAAAATGAGCAGTTCTTC	CASSENDPWASGKNEQFF
few	TRBV4-1	TRBD2	TRBJ2-4	TGCGCCAGCAGCCAAGAAGCTAGCGGTTCGGAAAACATTCAGTACTTC	CASSQEASGSENIQYF
NA	TRBV2	TRBD2	TRBJ2-7	TGTGCCACCATAGCGGGAGCGGTCGAGCAGTACTTC	CATIAGAVEQYF
NA	TRBV7-8	TRBD1	TRBJ2-7	TGTGCCAGCAGCTTAGTTAAGGCTGTAACATTGTGGGGACAGGGTGACCCCTACGAGCAGTACTTC	CASSLVKAVTLWGQGDPYEQYF
NA	TRBV4-1	NA	TRBJ2-2	TGCGCCAGCAGCCAAGGGGGCTACCCGAACACCGGGGAGCTGTTTTTT	CASSQGGYPNTGELFF
NA	TRBV6-1	NA	TRBJ1-1	TGTGCCAGCAGTGAATTAGCGGGGGAAGCTTTCTTT	CASSELAGEAFF
NA	TRBV2	NA	TRBJ2-5	TGTGCCAGCAGCTCCACCAACCGGGGAGAGACCCAGTACTTC	CASSSTNRGETQYF
NA	TRBV27	NA	TRBJ1-1	TGTGCCAGCAGTTTGACAGAAATGAACACTGAAGCTTTCTTT	CASSLTEMNTEAFF
few	TRBV10-3	NA	TRBJ2-1	TGTGCCATCAGTGAGACAGGGCCCAATGAGCAGTTCTTC	CAISETGPNEQFF
NA	TRBV4-1	NA	TRBJ2-3	TGCGCCAGCAGCCAAGATCCCGTCACAGATACGCAGTATTTT	CASSQDPVTDTQYF
once	TRBV30	TRBD2	TRBJ2-7	TGTGCCTGGACCCCCGGGAGGCTGGCCTACGAGCAGTACTTC	CAWTPGRLAYEQYF
NA	TRBV6-1	NA	TRBJ1-1	TGTGCCAGCAGTGAACGGACAGCTTACACTGAAGCTTTCTTT	CASSERTAYTEAFF
NA	TRBV30	TRBD2	TRBJ2-7	TGTGCCTGGAGTAATCCAGCGGGAGCGCCCTACGAGCAGTACTTC	CAWSNPAGAPYEQYF
NA	TRBV4-3	NA	TRBJ2-2	TGCGCCAGCAGCCAAGACCCTGCTGGGCCCGGGGAGCTGTTTTTT	CASSQDPAGPGELFF
few	TRBV7-3	TRBD1	TRBJ2-7	TGTGCCAGCCGGGGCGGGACAGGGAAAAACGAGCAGTACTTC	CASRGGTGKNEQYF
NA	TRBV10-2	NA	TRBJ2-7	TGCGCCAGCAGATTCGGGACTCGATCCTACGAGCAGTACTTC	CASRFGTRSYEQYF
NA	TRBV7-6	TRBD1	TRBJ1-5	TGTGCCAGCAGCTTAGGACAGGGGGGTAGCAATCAGCCCCAGCATTTT	CASSLGQGGSNQPQHF
NA	TRBV7-8	NA	TRBJ2-7	TGTACCAGCAGCTTTAGAAACTACGAGCAGTACTTC	CTSSFRNYEQYF
NA	TRBV27	NA	TRBJ1-2	TGTGCCAGCAGTTTGACAGCCAACTATGGCTACACCTTC	CASSLTANYGYTF
NA	TRBV28	TRBD1	TRBJ1-1	TGTGCCAGCAGTCCACTTCTAAGGGGGCTACTTGAAGCTTTCTTT	CASSPLLRGLLEAFF
NA	TRBV2	NA	TRBJ2-6	TGTGCCAGCAGTGAAGTACAGACGGTCTCTGGGGCCAACGTCCTGACTTTC	CASSEVQTVSGANVLTF
NA	TRBV6-5	TRBD2	TRBJ2-1	TGTGCCAGCAGTTCGACTAGCGGGGGGTACAATGAGCAGTTCTTC	CASSSTSGGYNEQFF
NA	TRBV28	TRBD1	TRBJ1-2	TGTGCCAGCAGCTCGGACAGGCTCTTAGCTAACTATGGCTACACCTTC	CASSSDRLLANYGYTF
NA	TRBV7-3	TRBD1	TRBJ2-1	TGTGCCAGCTCCCACACCGGGACAGGACCTCAGCAGTTCTTC	CASSHTGTGPQQFF
NA	TRBV7-9	TRBD2	TRBJ2-2	TGTGCCAGCAGCTTATTAGCGGGAGCTACCGGGGAGCTGTTTTTT	CASSLLAGATGELFF
NA	TRBV2	NA	TRBJ2-7	TGTGCCAGCAGCCCATACGAGCAGTACTTC	CASSPYEQYF
NA	TRBV9	TRBD2	TRBJ2-2	TGTGCCAGCACCCAGCTAGCGGGAGGCACCGGGGAGCTGTTTTTT	CASTQLAGGTGELFF
NA	TRBV19	TRBD2	TRBJ2-1	TGTGCCAGTAGTATACCCCGACTAGCAGTTTACAATGAGCAGTTCTTC	CASSIPRLAVYNEQFF
once	TRBV27	NA	TRBJ2-7	TGTGCCAGCAGTCCTCAAACAGGCTTGAGCTCCTACGAGCAGTACTTC	CASSPQTGLSSYEQYF
NA	TRBV10-2	NA	TRBJ2-1	TGCGCCAGCAGTATTTCACCATACAATGATGGGCAGTTCTTC	CASSISPYNDGQFF
NA	TRBV11-2	NA	TRBJ1-6	TGTGCCAGCAGCTTATTGGGGCTAAATTCACCCCTCCACTTT	CASSLLGLNSPLHF
once	TRBV11-2	NA	TRBJ2-7	TGTGCCAGCAGCTTGACTACCTCCTACGAGCAGTACTTC	CASSLTTSYEQYF
NA	TRBV11-2	TRBD2	TRBJ2-7	TGTGCCAGCAGCGCCGGACTAGCGGGAGGGTACTACGAGCAGTACTTC	CASSAGLAGGYYEQYF